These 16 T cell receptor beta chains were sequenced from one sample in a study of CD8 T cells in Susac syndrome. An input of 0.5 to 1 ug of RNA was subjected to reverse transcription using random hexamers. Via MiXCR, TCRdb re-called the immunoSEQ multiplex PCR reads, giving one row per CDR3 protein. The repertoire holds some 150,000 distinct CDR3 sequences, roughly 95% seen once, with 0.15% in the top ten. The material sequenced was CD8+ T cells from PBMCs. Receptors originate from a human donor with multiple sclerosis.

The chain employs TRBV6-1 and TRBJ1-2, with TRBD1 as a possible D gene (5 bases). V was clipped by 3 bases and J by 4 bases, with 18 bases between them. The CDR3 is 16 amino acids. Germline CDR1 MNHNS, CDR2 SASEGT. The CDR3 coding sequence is TGTGCCAGCAGTGAGAGGGACGGGGGAACGACCTATGGCTACACCTTC. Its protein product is CASSERDGGTTYGYTF.

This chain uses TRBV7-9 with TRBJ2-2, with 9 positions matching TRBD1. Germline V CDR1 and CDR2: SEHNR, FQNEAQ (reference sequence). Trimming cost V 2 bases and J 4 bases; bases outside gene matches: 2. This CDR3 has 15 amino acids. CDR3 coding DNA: TGTGCCAGCAGCTTAAAACAGGGGGCCACCGGGGAGCTGTTTTTT. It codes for CASSLKQGATGELFF.

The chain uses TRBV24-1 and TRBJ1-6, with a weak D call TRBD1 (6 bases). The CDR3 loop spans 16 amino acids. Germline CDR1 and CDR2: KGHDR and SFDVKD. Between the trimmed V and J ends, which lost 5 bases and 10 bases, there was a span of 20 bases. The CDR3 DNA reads TGTGCCACCAGTGGGACAGACCAATATCTGGAATCACCCCTCCACTTT. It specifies CATSGTDQYLESPLHF.

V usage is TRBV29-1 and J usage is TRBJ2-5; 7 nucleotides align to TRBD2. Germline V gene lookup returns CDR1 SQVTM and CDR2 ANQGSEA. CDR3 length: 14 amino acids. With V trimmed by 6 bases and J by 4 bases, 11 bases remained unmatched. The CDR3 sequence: CSVPGGLGRETQYF. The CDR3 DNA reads TGCAGCGTGCCAGGCGGACTAGGCAGAGAGACCCAGTACTTC.

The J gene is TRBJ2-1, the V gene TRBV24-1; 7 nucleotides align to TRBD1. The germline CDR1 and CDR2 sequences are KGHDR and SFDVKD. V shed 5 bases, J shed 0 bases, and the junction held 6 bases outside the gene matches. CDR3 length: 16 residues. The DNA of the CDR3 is TGTGCCACCAGTGCCAACTCAGGGGGCTCCTACAATGAGCAGTTCTTC. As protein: CATSANSGGSYNEQFF.

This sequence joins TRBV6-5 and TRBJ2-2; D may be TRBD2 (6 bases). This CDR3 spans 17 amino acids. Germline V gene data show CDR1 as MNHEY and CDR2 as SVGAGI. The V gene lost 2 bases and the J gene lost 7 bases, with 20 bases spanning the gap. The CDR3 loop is CASSYRETSWGSGELFF. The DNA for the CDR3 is TGTGCCAGCAGTTACCGAGAGACTAGTTGGGGTAGCGGGGAGCTGTTTTTT.

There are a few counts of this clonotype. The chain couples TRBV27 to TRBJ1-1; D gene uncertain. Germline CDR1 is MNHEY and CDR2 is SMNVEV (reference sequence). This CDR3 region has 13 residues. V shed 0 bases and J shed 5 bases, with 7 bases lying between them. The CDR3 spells CASSLSGRTEAFF. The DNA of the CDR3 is TGTGCCAGCAGTTTATCCGGTAGGACTGAAGCTTTCTTT.

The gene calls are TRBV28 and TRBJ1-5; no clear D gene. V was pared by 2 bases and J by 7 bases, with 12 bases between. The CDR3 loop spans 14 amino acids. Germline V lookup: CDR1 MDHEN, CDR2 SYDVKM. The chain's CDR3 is CASSLKIGVQPQHF. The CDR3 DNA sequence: TGTGCCAGCAGTTTAAAAATTGGGGTCCAGCCCCAGCATTTT.

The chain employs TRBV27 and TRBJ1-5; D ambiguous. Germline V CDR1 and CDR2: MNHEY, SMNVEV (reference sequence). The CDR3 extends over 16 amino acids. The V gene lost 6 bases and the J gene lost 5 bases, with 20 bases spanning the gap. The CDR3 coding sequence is TGTGCCAGCAGCCTACACACGGGAGGCCTATATCAGCCCCAGCATTTT. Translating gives CASSLHTGGLYQPQHF.

The CDR3 protein is CASSTSSGNYGYTF. Written as DNA, the CDR3 is TGTGCCAGCAGTACCTCATCCGGGAACTATGGCTACACCTTC. The rearrangement joins TRBV2 to TRBJ1-2; the D is unclear. The CDR3 has 14 residues. Trimming cost V 5 bases and J 2 bases, with 12 bases left between them. Germline V lookup: CDR1 SNHLY, CDR2 FYNNEI.

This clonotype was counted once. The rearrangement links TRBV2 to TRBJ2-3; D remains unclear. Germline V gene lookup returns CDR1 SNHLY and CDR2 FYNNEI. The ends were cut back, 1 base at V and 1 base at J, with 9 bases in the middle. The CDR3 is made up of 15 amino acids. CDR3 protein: CASSEDKSGTDTQYF. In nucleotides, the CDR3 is TGTGCCAGCAGTGAAGACAAGTCTGGCACAGATACGCAGTATTTT.

CDR3 DNA sequence: TGTGCCAGCAGTCTGTGGGACGCCACAGATACGCAGTATTTT. It translates to CASSLWDATDTQYF. V is TRBV27 and J is TRBJ2-3; the D gene could be TRBD1 or TRBD2 (5 bases each). The germline gives CDR1 MNHEY, CDR2 SMNVEV (reference sequence). This CDR3 spans 14 amino acids. Trimming cost V 5 bases and J 2 bases, with 11 bases left between them.

The chain's CDR3 is CASSLLGRRDTEAFF. The CDR3 nucleotides read TGCGCCAGCAGCTTGCTAGGGCGAAGGGACACTGAAGCTTTCTTT. This chain connects TRBV5-1 to TRBJ1-1; D not certain. Germline V gene data show CDR1 as SGHRS and CDR2 as YFSETQ. Trimming took 1 base from V and 3 from J, leaving 13 bases between them. CDR3 size: 15 residues.

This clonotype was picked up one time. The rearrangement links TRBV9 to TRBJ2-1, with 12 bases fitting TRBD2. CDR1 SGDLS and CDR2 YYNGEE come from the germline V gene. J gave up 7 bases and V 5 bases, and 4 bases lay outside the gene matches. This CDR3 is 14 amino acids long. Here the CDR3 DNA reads TGTGCCAGCAGTCTAGCGGGGGGGCAAAATGAGCAGTTCTTC. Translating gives CASSLAGGQNEQFF.

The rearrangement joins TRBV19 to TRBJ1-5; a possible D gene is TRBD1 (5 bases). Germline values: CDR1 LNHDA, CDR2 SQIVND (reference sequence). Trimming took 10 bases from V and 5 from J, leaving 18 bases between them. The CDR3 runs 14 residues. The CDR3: CATNALSGDQPQHF. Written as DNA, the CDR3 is TGTGCCACCAACGCCCTTTCGGGGGATCAGCCCCAGCATTTT.

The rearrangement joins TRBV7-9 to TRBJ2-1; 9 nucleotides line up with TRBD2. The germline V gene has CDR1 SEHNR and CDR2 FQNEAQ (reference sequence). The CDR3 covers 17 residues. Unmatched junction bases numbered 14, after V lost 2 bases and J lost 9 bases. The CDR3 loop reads CASSLPAGERGDSEQFF. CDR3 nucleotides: TGTGCCAGCAGCTTACCCGCTGGTGAGCGGGGGGATAGTGAGCAGTTCTTC.